A single sample is the source of the 20 T cell receptor beta chains below, sequenced in a study of T cell repertoires in cytomegalovirus infection (dated by TCRdb to about 2019). Reading the label with the study, this specimen's treatment or condition is: in vitro stimulation with specific CMV peptide epitopes to enrich CMV-specific T cells. These reads were obtained on an Illumina HiSeq 1500. TCRdb ran its own pipeline on the public reads, namely fastp trimming at Q25 and MiXCR clone calling, and kept in-frame beta chains. One record per CDR3 amino acid sequence lists the most common genes and DNA. In this sample the table shows 800,000 to 950,000 distinct CDR3 sequences, roughly 33% of which occur a single time. The ten largest make up 9.5% to 15% of the sample. These receptors' targets are unknown. The specimen comprised cultured CD8+ T cells from PBMCs, sampled from culture after CMV antigen stimulation. These receptors were obtained from a human donor in good health (CMV status not recorded). Some clones in this sample may be carry-over from other donors' samples.

CDR3 sequence reads: CASSQQGQGIANYGYTF. The CDR3 DNA sequence: TGTGCCAGCAGCCAACAGGGACAGGGGATAGCTAACTATGGCTACACCTTC. J is TRBJ1-2 and V is TRBV7-9; 10 bases are shared with TRBD1. With V trimmed by 5 bases and J by 0 bases, 9 bases remained unmatched. Per the germline V gene, CDR1 is SEHNR and CDR2 is FQNEAQ (reference sequence). This CDR3 is built from 17 residues.

In this sample, this clonotype turned up once. This chain connects TRBV6-6 to TRBJ2-3; D remains unclear. V lost 2 bases and J lost 0, with 9 bases in between. Germline-derived CDR1 and CDR2 are MNHNY and SVGAGI (reference sequence). The CDR3 length is 15 residues. CDR3 protein: CASSYHPSSTDTQYF. DNA for the CDR3: TGTGCCAGCAGTTACCACCCATCTAGCACAGATACGCAGTATTTT.

The chain has TRBV27 and TRBJ2-3; D may be TRBD1 (5 bases). CDR1 and CDR2 from the germline V gene are MNHEY and SMNVEV (reference sequence). This CDR3 is 16 amino acids long. The V end lost 4 bases, the J end lost 0 bases, and 14 bases lay between the germline ends. The CDR3: CASSSQGHFSTDTQYF. CDR3 in DNA: TGTGCCAGCAGTTCTCAGGGCCATTTTAGCACAGATACGCAGTATTTT.

With regard to this clonotype: At one end the junction does not follow the germline gene, possibly because of a read error. CDR3 nucleotides: TGTGCCAGCGGGGGGACTTACAATCCCTTC. Translated: CASGGTYNPF. The chain carries TRBV2 and TRBJ1-2, with D tentatively TRBD1 (5 bases). The CDR3 spans 10 residues. Germline loops: CDR1 SNHLY, CDR2 FYNNEI.

Regarding this clonotype: The junction and the germline gene differ at one end; a read error may be behind it. V gene TRBV4-3 combines with J gene TRBJ2-7; 7 bases line up with TRBD2. The CDR3 has 16 amino acids. CDR1 LGHNA and CDR2 YSLEER come from the germline V gene. The CDR3 DNA reads TGCACCAGCAGCCAAGATATGGGCGGGGGTTCCTACGAGCAGTACTTC. Amino acid sequence: CTSSQDMGGGSYEQYF.

This clonotype appeared once. The rearrangement joins TRBV27 to TRBJ2-4; TRBD2 matches 8 bases. J gave up 11 bases and V 6 bases, and 15 bases lay outside the gene matches. Per the germline V gene, CDR1 is MNHEY and CDR2 is SMNVEV (reference sequence). The CDR3 consists of 15 residues. The CDR3 sequence is CASSPVAGNKQLQYF. CDR3 nucleotide sequence: TGTGCCAGCAGCCCTGTAGCGGGGAATAAACAACTTCAGTACTTC.

This clonotype was counted between two and nine times. The chain combines TRBV7-9 with TRBJ1-2; D remains ambiguous. Germline V gene lookup returns CDR1 SEHNR and CDR2 FQNEAQ (reference sequence). The CDR3 extends over 14 amino acids. V was cut by 4 bases and J by 1 base, with 10 bases left in between. The CDR3 protein is CASSSSSVNYGYTF. Written as DNA, the CDR3 is TGTGCCAGCAGCTCCTCCTCCGTTAACTATGGCTACACCTTC.

This chain uses TRBV2 with TRBJ1-1; no definite D call. V dropped 6 bases and J dropped 2 bases, with 4 bases sitting between them. The CDR3 is 11 residues long. Germline CDR1 is SNHLY and CDR2 is FYNNEI. The CDR3 DNA sequence: TGTGCCAGCAGAAGTAACACTGAAGCTTTCTTT. It yields the protein CASRSNTEAFF.

This clonotype was counted at least ten times. The rearrangement uses TRBV5-6 and TRBJ1-5; 7 nucleotides match TRBD1. J gave up 7 bases and V 0 bases, and 7 bases lay outside the gene matches. The CDR3 spans 15 residues. CDR1 SGHDT and CDR2 YYEEEE come from the germline V gene. The CDR3 nucleotides read TGTGCCAGCAGCTTGGCCGGGCAGGGGGGACAGCCCCAGCATTTT. This codes for CASSLAGQGGQPQHF.

This clonotype was observed a few times. The chain uses TRBV19 and TRBJ1-1; unclear D gene. Germline V lookup: CDR1 LNHDA, CDR2 SQIVND (reference sequence). Trimming took off 5 bases at V and 4 bases at J, with 11 bases between the two ends. The CDR3 is 13 residues long. The CDR3 region has the DNA TGTGCCAGTAGTTCGGACGGCATCACTGAAGCTTTCTTT. Protein sequence: CASSSDGITEAFF.

This clonotype has only a few counts. The CDR3 loop reads CASSYGDSHMNTEAFF. CDR3 coding DNA: TGTGCCAGCAGTTACGGGGACAGCCACATGAACACTGAAGCTTTCTTT. The chain combines TRBV6-8 with TRBJ1-1; 7 bases map to TRBD1. Germline loops: CDR1 MNHGY, CDR2 SAAAGT. The CDR3 runs 16 residues. Trimming cost V 2 bases and J 0 bases; bases outside gene matches: 6.

The chain combines TRBV7-8 with TRBJ2-1; TRBD1 is a possible D gene (6 bases). CDR3 length: 15 residues. Deletions cut 3 bases from V and 1 base from J, with 10 bases between. CDR1 and CDR2 (germline): SGHVS, FQNEAQ. The CDR3 bases are TGTGCCAGCAGCTTCCGGGACACTTCCTACAATGAGCAGTTCTTC. Encoded protein: CASSFRDTSYNEQFF.

This clonotype was seen more than once but under ten times. This sequence joins TRBV20-1 and TRBJ1-1, with D maybe TRBD1 (6 bases). Trimming pared 4 bases from V and 7 bases from J, leaving 19 bases between. This CDR3 comprises 14 residues. CDR1 is DFQATT and CDR2 is SNEGSKA in the germline V gene (reference sequence). The CDR3 region has the DNA TGCAGTGCTAAAACAATCAGGGGCGGGATTGAAGCTTTCTTT. Amino acid sequence: CSAKTIRGGIEAFF.

This clonotype was found a few times. The rearrangement joins TRBV20-1 to TRBJ2-5, with 12 bases matching TRBD2. The V segment lost 6 bases and the J segment 3 bases; nucleotides outside the gene matches: 8. CDR1 is DFQATT and CDR2 is SNEGSKA in the germline V gene (reference sequence). This CDR3 is 15 amino acids long. The CDR3, as DNA: TGCAGTGCAAGGCTGACTAGCGGGGGTGAAGAGACCCAGTACTTC. It codes for CSARLTSGGEETQYF.

The gene calls are TRBV4-1 and TRBJ2-7; no firm D call. Germline CDR1 reads MGHRA; CDR2 reads YSYEKL. The germline V and J ends were trimmed by 2 bases and 4 bases, with 9 bases remaining between them. This CDR3 has 13 amino acids. In nucleotides, the CDR3 is TGCGCCAGCAGCCAAATCCTTGGATACGAGCAGTACTTC. It specifies CASSQILGYEQYF.

This clonotype was observed many times. The V and J genes are TRBV7-8 and TRBJ2-2, with 9 bases matching TRBD1. The CDR3 consists of 15 residues. Per germline, CDR1 SGHVS and CDR2 FQNEAQ. The J segment lost 3 bases and the V segment lost 5 bases, leaving 4 bases of the junction unmatched. The CDR3 DNA reads TGTGCCAGCAGCGCCCGGGACAGGGACACCGGGGAGCTGTTTTTT. This encodes CASSARDRDTGELFF.

To note about this clonotype: One end of the junction fails to match germline, which may point to a read error. The chain employs TRBV6-2 or TRBV6-3 and TRBJ1-1, with 9 bases aligning to TRBD1. From germline, CDR1 is MNHEY and CDR2 SVGEGT. The CDR3 contains 18 residues. CDR3 bases: TGTGTCAGCAACGAAGGGGGACAGGGAATCTGGGGGTACACTGAAGCTTTCTTT. Translating it yields CVSNEGGQGIWGYTEAFF.

The rearrangement links TRBV5-1 to TRBJ1-1, with D possibly matching TRBD1 (5 bases). Between the trimmed V and J ends, which lost 0 bases and 1 base, there was a span of 10 bases. Per the germline V gene, CDR1 is SGHRS and CDR2 is YFSETQ. The CDR3 has 15 residues. The DNA for the CDR3 is TGCGCCAGCAGCTTGGAAGGGGTCACGAACACTGAAGCTTTCTTT. Its protein is CASSLEGVTNTEAFF.

This clonotype was counted a single time. One end of the junction varies from germline; a read error may be responsible. CDR3 amino acids: CTSSQNRDSANTGELFF. The CDR3 region has the DNA TGTACCAGCAGCCAGAACCGGGACAGCGCGAACACCGGGGAGCTGTTTTTT. The chain carries TRBV7-9 and TRBJ2-2; 7 bases agree with TRBD1. The germline V gene encodes CDR1 SEHNR and CDR2 FQNEAQ (reference sequence). This CDR3 has 17 residues.

The CDR3, as DNA: TGTGCCATACCGGACAGGGCCAATGGCTACACCTTC. It encodes CAIPDRANGYTF. The chain recombines TRBV19 with TRBJ1-2; 8 bases are shared with TRBD1. V trimming: 10 bases; J trimming: 6 bases; junction bases outside the gene matches: 7. Germline V gene data show CDR1 as LNHDA and CDR2 as SQIVND (reference sequence). The CDR3 is 12 amino acids.